Included here is one T cell receptor beta chain sequence, with context. This specimen belongs to a study of patients and donors after allogeneic stem cell transplantation. TCRdb fed the RT-PCR reads into MiXCR, producing one record per CDR3 protein. Of 160,000 or so distinct CDR3 sequences in the sample, 24% were seen once. CDR1 and CDR2 (germline): SGHRS, YFSETQ. The V and J ends lost 3 bases and 0 bases, in that order; junction bases with no gene match: 3. The CDR3 runs 16 residues. The sequence derives from a human donor who was either an allogeneic HSCT recipient or a stem cell or donor lymphocyte infusion donor (not recorded which). It is not recorded whose cells these are; they may come from a transplant donor. V is TRBV5-1 and J is TRBJ2-2, with 9 bases matching TRBD2. Specimen: blood, either unsorted or a sorted T cell fraction (not recorded which). The CDR3 coding sequence is TGCGCCAGCAGCTCCCCTAGCGGGGCGAACACCGGGGAGCTGTTTTTT. Encoded protein: CASSSPSGANTGELFF.